One and the same sample provided the 5 T cell receptor beta chains below, sequenced in a study of vaccination effects on CD4 cells after COVID-19. Subsequent to a culture period of less than twelve days, CD4+ T cells were isolated. Participants received two doses of either the BNT162b2 or mRNA-1273 vaccine. Data came from immunoSEQ multiplex PCR; TCRdb stores just in-frame clones and leaves some out. The sample shows around 50,000 clones, roughly 72% of them seen only once. Their target antigens are unknown. The material was CD4+ T cells from PBMCs cultured without peptide, obtained after COVID-19 vaccination. Every receptor here comes from a human donor who received a COVID-19 vaccine.

The chain has TRBV30 and TRBJ2-2; a weak D match, TRBD1 (6 bases). Between the trimmed V and J ends, which lost 2 bases and 0 bases, there was a span of 10 bases. The CDR3 is 15 amino acids. Germline CDR1 reads GTSNPN; CDR2 reads SVGIG (reference sequence). CDR3 region: CAWSPKGANTGELFF. The CDR3 DNA is TGTGCCTGGAGTCCGAAGGGGGCGAACACCGGGGAGCTGTTTTTT.

V and J are TRBV20-1 and TRBJ1-5, with D hard to call. Per the germline V gene, CDR1 is DFQATT and CDR2 is SNEGSKA (reference sequence). With 3 bases removed from V and 1 base from J, the gap between germline ends came to 13 bases. The CDR3 has 15 residues. This chain's CDR3 is CSASRVAESNQPQHF. DNA for the CDR3: TGCAGTGCTAGTAGAGTGGCGGAAAGCAATCAGCCCCAGCATTTT.

The V gene is TRBV9, the J gene TRBJ2-3; D perhaps matches TRBD2 (6 bases). Germline lookup yields CDR1 SGDLS and CDR2 YYNGEE. The CDR3 runs to 15 residues. Trimming pared 6 bases from V and 0 bases from J, leaving 14 bases between. The CDR3 here is CASKRAGSSTDTQYF. The CDR3 DNA is TGTGCCAGCAAGCGGGCGGGATCTAGCACAGATACGCAGTATTTT.

This clone appeared a few times. The chain recombines TRBV4-1 with TRBJ2-2; 15 nucleotides line up with TRBD2. This CDR3 contains 22 residues. CDR1 is MGHRA and CDR2 is YSYEKL in the germline V gene. Losses at the gene ends were 0 bases for V and 6 bases for J; bases not matched to a gene: 17. In DNA form, the CDR3 reads TGCGCCAGCAGCCAAGAAAGAAAAGTTGTGGGACTAGCGGGAGGTCCCCCCGGGGAGCTGTTTTTT. This codes for CASSQERKVVGLAGGPPGELFF.

The chain uses TRBV11-3 and TRBJ2-1; 10 positions match TRBD2. The V and J ends lost 0 bases and 6 bases, in that order; junction bases with no gene match: 8. This CDR3 has 17 residues. Germline CDR1 reads SGHNT; CDR2 reads YENEEA. This chain's CDR3 is CASSLESLAGVINEQFF. In nucleotides, the CDR3 is TGTGCCAGCAGCTTAGAGTCCCTAGCGGGGGTGATCAATGAGCAGTTCTTC.